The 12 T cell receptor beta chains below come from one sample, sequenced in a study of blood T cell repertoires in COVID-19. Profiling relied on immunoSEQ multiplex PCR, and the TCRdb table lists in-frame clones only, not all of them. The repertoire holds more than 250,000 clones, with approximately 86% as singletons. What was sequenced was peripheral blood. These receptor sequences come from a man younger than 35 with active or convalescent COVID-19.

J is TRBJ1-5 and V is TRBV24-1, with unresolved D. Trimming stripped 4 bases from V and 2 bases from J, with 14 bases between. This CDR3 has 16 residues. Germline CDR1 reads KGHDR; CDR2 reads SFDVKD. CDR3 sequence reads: CATSDPGRHGNQPQHF. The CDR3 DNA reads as TGTGCCACCAGTGACCCCGGAAGACACGGCAATCAGCCCCAGCATTTT.

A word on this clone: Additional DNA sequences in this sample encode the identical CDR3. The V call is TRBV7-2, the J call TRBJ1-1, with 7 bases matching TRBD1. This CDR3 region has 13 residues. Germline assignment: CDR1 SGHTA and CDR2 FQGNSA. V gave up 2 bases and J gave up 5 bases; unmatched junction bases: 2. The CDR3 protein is CASSLQGQTEAFF. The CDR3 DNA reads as TGTGCCAGCAGCTTACAGGGACAGACTGAAGCTTTCTTT.

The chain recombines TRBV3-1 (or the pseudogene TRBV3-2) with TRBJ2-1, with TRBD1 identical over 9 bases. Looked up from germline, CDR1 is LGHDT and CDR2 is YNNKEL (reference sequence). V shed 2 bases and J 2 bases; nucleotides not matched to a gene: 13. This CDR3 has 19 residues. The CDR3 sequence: CASSQWTGAPQTTYNEQFF. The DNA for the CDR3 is TGTGCCAGCAGCCAATGGACAGGGGCCCCACAAACGACCTACAATGAGCAGTTCTTC.

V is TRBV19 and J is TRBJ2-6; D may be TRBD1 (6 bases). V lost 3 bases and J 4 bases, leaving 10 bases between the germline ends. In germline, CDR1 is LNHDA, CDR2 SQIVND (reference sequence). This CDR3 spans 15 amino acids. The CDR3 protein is CASSMGASGANVLTF. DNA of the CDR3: TGTGCCAGTAGTATGGGGGCAAGCGGGGCCAACGTCCTGACTTTC.

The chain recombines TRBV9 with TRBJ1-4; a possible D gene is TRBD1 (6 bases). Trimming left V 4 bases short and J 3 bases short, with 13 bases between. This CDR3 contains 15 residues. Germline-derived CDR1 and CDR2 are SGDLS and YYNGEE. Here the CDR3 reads CASSPTGSANEKLFF. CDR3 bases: TGTGCCAGCAGCCCTACAGGGTCTGCTAATGAAAAACTGTTTTTT.

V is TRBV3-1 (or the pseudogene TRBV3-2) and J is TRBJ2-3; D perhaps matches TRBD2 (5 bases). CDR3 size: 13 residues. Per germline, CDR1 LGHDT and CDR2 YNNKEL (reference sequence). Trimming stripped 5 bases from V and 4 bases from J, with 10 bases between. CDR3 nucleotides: TGTGCCAGCAGCAACCGGGGAGCAGATACGCAGTATTTT. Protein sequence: CASSNRGADTQYF.

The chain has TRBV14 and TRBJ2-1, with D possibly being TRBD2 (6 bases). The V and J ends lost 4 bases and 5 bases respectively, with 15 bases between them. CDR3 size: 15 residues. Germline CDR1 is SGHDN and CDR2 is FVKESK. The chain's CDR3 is CASSLGGPTHNEQFF. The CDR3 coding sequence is TGTGCCAGCAGCCTGGGAGGCCCAACCCACAATGAGCAGTTCTTC.

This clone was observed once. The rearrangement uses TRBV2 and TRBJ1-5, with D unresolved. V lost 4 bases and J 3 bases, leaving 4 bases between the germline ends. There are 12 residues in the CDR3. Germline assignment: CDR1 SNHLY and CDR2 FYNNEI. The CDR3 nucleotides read TGTGCCAGCAGTGCAGACAATCAGCCCCAGCATTTT. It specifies CASSADNQPQHF.

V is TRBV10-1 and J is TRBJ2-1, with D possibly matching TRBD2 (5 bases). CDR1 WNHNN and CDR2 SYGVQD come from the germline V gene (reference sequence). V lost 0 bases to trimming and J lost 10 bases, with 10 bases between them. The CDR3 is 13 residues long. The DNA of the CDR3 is TGCGCCAGCAGTGAGTCGCGGGCCGGGGAGCAGTTCTTC. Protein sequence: CASSESRAGEQFF.

DNA of the CDR3: TGTGCCAGCAGCAAAATCGACATGCCGAACACTGAAGCTTTCTTT. Its translation is CASSKIDMPNTEAFF. This chain uses TRBV14 with TRBJ1-1; no firm D call. V lost 5 bases to trimming and J lost 1 base, with 14 bases between them. The CDR3 consists of 15 residues. CDR1 is SGHDN, CDR2 FVKESK, per germline.

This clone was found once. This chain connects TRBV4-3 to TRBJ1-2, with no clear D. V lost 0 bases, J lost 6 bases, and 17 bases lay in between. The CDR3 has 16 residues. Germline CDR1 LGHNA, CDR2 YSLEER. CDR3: CASSQEARARAHGYTF. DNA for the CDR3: TGCGCCAGCAGCCAAGAGGCGAGGGCTAGGGCTCATGGCTACACCTTC.

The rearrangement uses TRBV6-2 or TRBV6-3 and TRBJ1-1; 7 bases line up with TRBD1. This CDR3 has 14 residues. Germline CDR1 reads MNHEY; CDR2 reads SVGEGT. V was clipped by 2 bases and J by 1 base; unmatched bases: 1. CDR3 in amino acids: CASSYQGGNTEAFF. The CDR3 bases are TGTGCCAGCAGTTACCAGGGGGGGAACACTGAAGCTTTCTTT.